These 28 T cell receptor beta chains came from one sample sequenced in a study of control samples from healthy donors and cancer patients. Profiling relied on immunoSEQ multiplex PCR, and the TCRdb table lists in-frame clones only, not all of them. The sample shows about 250,000 clones, 82% of them seen only once. Material: PBMCs. The source is a woman aged 60-70 years with lung cancer.

V and J are TRBV28 and TRBJ1-2; D uncertain. Looked up from germline, CDR1 is MDHEN and CDR2 is SYDVKM. This CDR3 region has 14 residues. Trimming pared 6 bases from V and 0 bases from J, leaving 11 bases between. This chain's CDR3 is CASSPSPANYGYTF. CDR3 coding DNA: TGTGCCAGCAGCCCATCACCGGCTAACTATGGCTACACCTTC.

The chain carries TRBV5-6 and TRBJ1-1, with TRBD1 as a possible D gene (6 bases). This CDR3 is built from 16 residues. Trimming took 1 base from V and 1 from J, leaving 14 bases between them. From germline, CDR1 is SGHDT and CDR2 YYEEEE. The CDR3 region is CASSLLGGARNTEAFF. In nucleotides, the CDR3 is TGTGCCAGCAGCTTGCTCGGGGGCGCGAGGAACACTGAAGCTTTCTTT.

This rearrangement joins TRBV5-1 to TRBJ1-1; no reliable D call. CDR1 SGHRS and CDR2 YFSETQ come from the germline V gene. CDR3 length equals 14 residues. V was trimmed by 0 bases and J by 0 bases, leaving 6 bases between them. The CDR3 sequence: CASSLDGLNTEAFF. The CDR3 coding sequence is TGCGCCAGCAGCTTGGACGGACTGAACACTGAAGCTTTCTTT.

Notes on this clone: A single base separates this from a much larger clone, so it may be a read error. This chain connects TRBV28 to TRBJ1-5; D not certain. V dropped 5 bases and J dropped 0 bases, with 5 bases sitting between them. This CDR3 contains 13 residues. CDR1 and CDR2 from the germline V gene are MDHEN and SYDVKM. In DNA form, the CDR3 reads TGTGCCAGCAGTGGGGATAGCAATCAGCCCCAGCATTTT. Its protein product is CASSGDSNQPQHF.

The V gene is TRBV2, the J gene TRBJ1-1; D is unclear. Trimming removed 4 bases from V and 2 bases from J, with 2 bases in between. The CDR3 runs to 11 residues. Germline-derived CDR1 and CDR2 are SNHLY and FYNNEI. The CDR3 nucleotides are TGTGCCAGCAGTGTAAACACTGAAGCTTTCTTT. This translates into CASSVNTEAFF.

CDR3 nucleotides: TGTGCCATCAGCTCTACTAGCGGGAGAGGTCCCGAGACCCAGTACTTC. The encoded protein is CAISSTSGRGPETQYF. This chain links TRBV10-3 with TRBJ2-5, with TRBD2 matching over 11 bases. The CDR3 totals 16 residues. Germline CDR1 ENHRY, CDR2 SYGVKD. Trimming cost V 6 bases and J 5 bases; bases outside gene matches: 11.

The V gene is TRBV5-1, the J gene TRBJ1-6, with D perhaps matching TRBD1 (6 bases). Looked up from germline, CDR1 is SGHRS and CDR2 is YFSETQ. The CDR3 length is 14 residues. Trimming cost V 0 bases and J 9 bases, with 10 bases left between them. CDR3 sequence reads: CASSLAGAGSPLHF. The CDR3 DNA is TGCGCCAGCAGCTTGGCGGGGGCGGGTTCACCCCTCCACTTT.

The chain recombines TRBV6-5 with TRBJ2-1; 7 bases are shared with TRBD1. The ends lost 6 bases at V and 8 bases at J; junction bases unmatched: 13. CDR1 is MNHEY and CDR2 is SVGAGI in the germline V gene. This CDR3 has 15 amino acids. In DNA form, the CDR3 reads TGTGCCAGCAGCTCCAGGGGGATGACCCACGATGAGCAGTTCTTC. Translating gives CASSSRGMTHDEQFF.

The rearrangement uses TRBV6-5 and TRBJ1-1; no definite D call. V lost 6 bases, J lost 6 bases, and 17 bases lay in between. Germline CDR1 and CDR2: MNHEY and SVGAGI. This CDR3 has 14 amino acids. CDR3 bases: TGTGCCAGCAGCCTGACCGGACGTGCCGCTGAAGCTTTCTTT. It translates to CASSLTGRAAEAFF.

The chain is built from TRBV5-4 and TRBJ1-2; no clear D gene. Germline CDR1 and CDR2: SGHNT and YYREEE (reference sequence). The CDR3 totals 14 residues. The V gene lost 0 bases and the J gene lost 4 bases, with 10 bases spanning the gap. CDR3 DNA: TGTGCCAGCAGCTTGGGGCAGAAAGCCTATGGCTACACCTTC. Translation: CASSLGQKAYGYTF.

This clone was picked up a small number of times. The DNA for the CDR3 is TGCAGCGTTGAGGACCCCGAGGTGGTCGATGAAAAACTGTTTTTT. As protein: CSVEDPEVVDEKLFF. V gene TRBV29-1 combines with J gene TRBJ1-4, with no clear D. The CDR3 has 15 amino acids. Germline V gene lookup returns CDR1 SQVTM and CDR2 ANQGSEA. V was trimmed by 3 bases and J by 6 bases, leaving 17 bases between them.

This sequence joins TRBV23-1 and TRBJ2-4; no reliable D call. TRBV23-1 falls under the ORF class, with uncertain function. CDR3 length: 14 residues. The ends were cut back, 8 bases at V and 2 bases at J, with 13 bases in the middle. The CDR3 spells CASPLRKTKNIQYF. The CDR3 nucleotides read TGCGCCAGCCCTCTAAGGAAGACCAAAAACATTCAGTACTTC.

This chain connects TRBV2 to TRBJ2-7; D is possibly TRBD1 (7 bases). The CDR3 is 13 amino acids. The germline CDR1 and CDR2 sequences are SNHLY and FYNNEI. Trimming shortened V by 6 bases and J by 4 bases, and 13 bases separated the two germline ends. CDR3 residues: CASSKEGAYEQYF. For the CDR3, the DNA is TGTGCCAGCAGCAAGGAGGGGGCTTACGAGCAGTACTTC.

The gene calls are TRBV6-1 and TRBJ2-5; 8 positions match TRBD1. Per the germline V gene, CDR1 is MNHNS and CDR2 is SASEGT. V trimming: 3 bases; J trimming: 7 bases; junction bases outside the gene matches: 13. The CDR3 runs 16 residues. CDR3: CASSDQGAAGVRTQYF. CDR3 in DNA: TGTGCCAGCAGTGACCAGGGGGCGGCCGGGGTACGGACCCAGTACTTC.

The V gene is TRBV23-1, the J gene TRBJ1-1; 7 nucleotides match TRBD1. TRBV23-1 is labeled an ORF, and its function is uncertain. The CDR3 extends over 14 amino acids. The ends lost 10 bases at V and 4 bases at J; junction bases unmatched: 12. The CDR3 protein is CATLTGKRGTEAFF. CDR3 nucleotide sequence: TGCGCCACCTTGACAGGGAAAAGGGGCACTGAAGCTTTCTTT.

The V gene is TRBV2, the J gene TRBJ1-1, with 7 bases lining up with TRBD1. The CDR3 runs to 13 residues. The V and J ends lost 8 bases and 1 base, in that order; junction bases with no gene match: 4. In germline, CDR1 is SNHLY, CDR2 FYNNEI. The CDR3 reads CASRGQSNTEAFF. CDR3 nucleotides: TGTGCCAGCCGGGGACAGTCGAACACTGAAGCTTTCTTT.

The rearrangement joins TRBV7-2 to TRBJ1-1, with no clear D. The germline V gene encodes CDR1 SGHTA and CDR2 FQGNSA. V lost 1 base to trimming and J lost 0 bases, with 9 bases between them. CDR3 length: 15 amino acids. The CDR3 here is CASSLVAYLNTEAFF. DNA of the CDR3: TGTGCCAGCAGCTTAGTCGCGTACTTGAACACTGAAGCTTTCTTT.

On this clone: Other DNA sequences in this sample translate to the same CDR3. CDR3 region: CASSDRGVGQPQHF. CDR3 coding DNA: TGTGCCAGCAGTGATCGGGGGGTCGGACAGCCCCAGCATTTT. The J gene is TRBJ1-5, the V gene TRBV2; perhaps TRBD1 as D (5 bases). The CDR3 spans 14 residues. V gave up 3 bases and J gave up 7 bases, with 13 bases separating them. Germline CDR1 is SNHLY and CDR2 is FYNNEI.

This clone has a handful of counts. The V call is TRBV6-6, the J call TRBJ2-7; D is possibly TRBD1 or TRBD2 (5 bases each). Germline V gene sequence: CDR1 MNHNY, CDR2 SVGAGI (reference sequence). Trimming pared 8 bases from V and 4 bases from J, leaving 15 bases between. This CDR3 has 13 residues. This chain's CDR3 is CASGFGALYEQYF. The CDR3 DNA reads TGTGCCAGCGGCTTCGGGGCCCTTTACGAGCAGTACTTC.

The CDR3 DNA is TGTGCCATCAGTGAGGGGTCGGGAGCCAGGAATGAGCAGTTCTTC. It is translated as CAISEGSGARNEQFF. The chain carries TRBV10-3 and TRBJ2-1, with a possible D match to TRBD2 (6 bases). Germline CDR1 and CDR2: ENHRY and SYGVKD. There are 15 residues in the CDR3. Trimming shortened V by 2 bases and J by 7 bases, and 15 bases separated the two germline ends.

This sequence joins TRBV28 and TRBJ1-3; 10 bases fit TRBD1. This CDR3 has 16 residues. J lost 4 bases, V lost 4 bases, and 7 bases had no gene match. Germline-derived CDR1 and CDR2 are MDHEN and SYDVKM. CDR3 coding DNA: TGTGCCAGCAGTTATTCGGGGACAGGGGACGGAAACACCATATATTTT. Translating it yields CASSYSGTGDGNTIYF.

V gene TRBV6-5 combines with J gene TRBJ2-7, with 7 bases aligning to TRBD1. V shed 0 bases, J shed 1 base, and the junction held 0 bases outside the gene matches. The CDR3 loop spans 14 amino acids. CDR1 is MNHEY and CDR2 is SVGAGI in the germline V gene. The CDR3 bases are TGTGCCAGCAGTTACTCGGACAGGTCCTACGAGCAGTACTTC. Translation: CASSYSDRSYEQYF.

V and J are TRBV2 and TRBJ1-1; no firm D call. Trimming removed 7 bases from V and 8 bases from J, with 17 bases in between. The CDR3 covers 13 residues. Germline V CDR1 and CDR2: SNHLY, FYNNEI. CDR3 sequence reads: CASTTGGFGEAFF. The CDR3 nucleotides read TGTGCCAGCACCACGGGAGGTTTTGGGGAAGCTTTCTTT.

The genes are TRBV9 and TRBJ2-5; possibly TRBD1 for D (5 bases). The CDR3 runs 13 residues. Germline-derived CDR1 and CDR2 are SGDLS and YYNGEE. The V gene lost 2 bases and the J gene lost 1 base, with 6 bases spanning the gap. The chain's CDR3 is CASSVRAQETQYF. The CDR3 bases are TGTGCCAGCAGCGTCAGGGCCCAAGAGACCCAGTACTTC.

V gene TRBV7-9 combines with J gene TRBJ2-7, with 9 bases matching TRBD1. This CDR3 region has 15 residues. With V trimmed by 1 base and J by 5 bases, 6 bases remained unmatched. From germline, CDR1 is SEHNR and CDR2 FQNEAQ (reference sequence). The CDR3 sequence is CASSLVGTGRDEQYF. Written as DNA, the CDR3 is TGTGCCAGCAGCTTAGTCGGGACAGGGAGGGACGAGCAGTACTTC.

The J gene is TRBJ2-1, the V gene TRBV6-5; D remains ambiguous. The germline CDR1 and CDR2 sequences are MNHEY and SVGAGI. This CDR3 has 15 residues. V lost 4 bases, J lost 1 base, and 11 bases lay in between. The DNA for the CDR3 is TGTGCCAGCAGTTCGGGCCCTCGGTCCTACAATGAGCAGTTCTTC. It translates to CASSSGPRSYNEQFF.

The chain is built from TRBV15 and TRBJ1-4, with a possible D match to TRBD1 (6 bases). CDR1 is LNHNV, CDR2 YYDKDF, per germline (reference sequence). The CDR3 is made up of 15 amino acids. The V end lost 8 bases, the J end lost 8 bases, and 21 bases lay between the germline ends. CDR3 loop: CATGAWGAIGEKLFF. The CDR3 nucleotides read TGTGCCACCGGCGCTTGGGGGGCCATCGGGGAAAAACTGTTTTTT.

V usage is TRBV10-3 and J usage is TRBJ1-3, with 9 bases identical to TRBD1. V trimming: 7 bases; J trimming: 5 bases; junction bases outside the gene matches: 6. The germline V gene encodes CDR1 ENHRY and CDR2 SYGVKD. This CDR3 contains 14 residues. CDR3 nucleotides: TGTGCCATCAAGCTGACAGGGGGTAGAAACACCATATATTTT. It specifies CAIKLTGGRNTIYF.